This TCR beta chain was sequenced in a study of T-cell reconstitution after alpha-beta-depleted transplantation in children listed by TCRdb under 2016. About the study as a whole: The study quantitatively tracked T-cell immune reconstitution after TCRalphabeta/CD19-depleted allogeneic hematopoietic cell transplantation in children using TCR repertoire profiling.

In this sample, this clonotype turned up many times. Its antigen is unknown. One base away there is no much larger clone; base qualities are not given. The sample's treatment or condition, from its label and the paper: allogeneic hematopoietic cell transplantation with graft depleted of TCRalphabeta T cells and CD19 B cells. The children who served as transplant recipients had been given grafts of TCRalphabeta/CD19-depleted allogeneic hematopoietic cells. Broader findings and caveats from the paper: The apparently early recovery of alphabetaT-cell counts about two months after transplant reportedly depended on only several hundred rapidly expanded clones that came from non-depleted graft cells. In some patients, high TCRbeta diversity at day 60 was attributed to recipient T cells and intrathymic progenitors that had survived conditioning. Over the following months the frequencies of hyperexpanded clones went down, and after one year T-cell counts and TCRbeta diversity were mostly credited to newly produced T cells.

Deletion took 1 base off V and 5 bases off J, with a span of 17 bases between the germline ends. From its cysteine to its phenylalanine, the CDR3 spans 16 amino acids. Only CDR3 DNA is held: 48 bases, read in frame from base 1. The germline V gene encodes CDR1 MGHRA and CDR2 YSYEKL. Library preparation employed PCR. The instrument given in TCRdb is Illumina HiSeq 2500. Molecular barcoding was employed in the preparation of TCR libraries, with unique molecular identifiers being used to normalize TCRbeta repertoire quantification. The public reads were reanalyzed by TCRdb: fastp trimming at Q25, MiXCR alignment, in-frame beta chains only. Records with the same CDR3 protein are collapsed into one entry carrying the most frequent genes and DNA. Here the sample has 140,000 or so distinct CDR3 sequences; around 9% occur a single time. Of the sample, less than 20% falls within the top ten clones.

Here the sequenced sample was PBMCs, mostly from graft donor cells, taken 180 days after TCRalphabeta/CD19-depleted stem cell transplant. Here the chain combines TRBV4-1 and TRBJ1-1, with an unclear D gene assignment. The origin of this receptor is a female patient aged 2-9 years who had a stem cell transplant for congenital amegakaryocytic thrombocytopenia, so the T cells may come from the graft donor. CDR3 sequence: CASSQGAPGRGTEAFF. The sequence in DNA is TGCGCCAGCAGCCAAGGGGCACCGGGGAGAGGAACTGAAGCTTTCTTT.